The clone carrying this T cell receptor (beta chain) occurred many times. Deletions cut 1 base from V and 1 base from J, with 4 bases between. Per the germline V gene, CDR1 is MGHRA and CDR2 is YSYEKL. The CDR3 covers 13 residues. Certain patients were not enrolled. These were patients with other autoimmune diseases, uncontrolled infections, pregnancy or lactation. For repertoire sequencing, the TCR beta CDR3 regions were amplified from RNA transcripts. The authors performed first-round RT-PCR with HTBI primers and then a second-round multiplex PCR. TCRdb reprocessed the multiplex PCR reads with MiXCR, giving one entry per CDR3 protein. The data show around 470,000 distinct CDR3 sequences, 14% seen once. This sample was taken from a study of Graves' ophthalmopathy and Graves' hyperthyroidism.

This TCR derives from a woman aged 25 to 39 with Graves' ophthalmopathy. The V and J genes are TRBV4-1 and TRBJ2-5; D unresolved. Sequencing used blood. CDR3 residues: CASSQGPQETQYF. CDR3 coding DNA: TGCGCCAGCAGCCAAGGGCCCCAAGAGACCCAGTACTTC.